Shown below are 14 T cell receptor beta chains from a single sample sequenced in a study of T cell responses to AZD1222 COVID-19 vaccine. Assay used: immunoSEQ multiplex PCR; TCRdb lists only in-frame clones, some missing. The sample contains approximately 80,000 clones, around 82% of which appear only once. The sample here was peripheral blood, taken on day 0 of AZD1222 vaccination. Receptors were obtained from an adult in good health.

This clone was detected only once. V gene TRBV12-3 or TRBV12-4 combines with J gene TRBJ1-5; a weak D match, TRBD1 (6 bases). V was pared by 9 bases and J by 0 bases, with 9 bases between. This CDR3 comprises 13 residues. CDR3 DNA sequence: TGTGCCAGTGGGGGCCATAGCAATCAGCCCCAGCATTTT. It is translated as CASGGHSNQPQHF.

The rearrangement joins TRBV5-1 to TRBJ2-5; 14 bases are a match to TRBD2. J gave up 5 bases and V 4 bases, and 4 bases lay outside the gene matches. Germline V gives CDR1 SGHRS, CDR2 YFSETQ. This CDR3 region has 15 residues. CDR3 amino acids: CASSGLAGGSETQYF. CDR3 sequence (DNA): TGCGCCAGCAGCGGACTAGCGGGAGGTTCGGAGACCCAGTACTTC.

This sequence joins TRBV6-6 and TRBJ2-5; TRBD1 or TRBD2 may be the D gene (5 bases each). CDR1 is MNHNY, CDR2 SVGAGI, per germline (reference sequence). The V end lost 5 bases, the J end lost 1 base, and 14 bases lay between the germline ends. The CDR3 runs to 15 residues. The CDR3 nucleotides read TGTGCCAGCAGTCAACGGGTAGGGACCCAAGAGACCCAGTACTTC. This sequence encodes CASSQRVGTQETQYF.

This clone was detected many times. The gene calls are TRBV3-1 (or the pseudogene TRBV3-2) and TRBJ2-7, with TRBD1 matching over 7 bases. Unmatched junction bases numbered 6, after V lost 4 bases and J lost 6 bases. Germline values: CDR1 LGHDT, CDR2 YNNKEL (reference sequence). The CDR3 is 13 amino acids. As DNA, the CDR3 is TGTGCCAGCAGCCGGACCCGGGACAGCGAGCAGTACTTC. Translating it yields CASSRTRDSEQYF.

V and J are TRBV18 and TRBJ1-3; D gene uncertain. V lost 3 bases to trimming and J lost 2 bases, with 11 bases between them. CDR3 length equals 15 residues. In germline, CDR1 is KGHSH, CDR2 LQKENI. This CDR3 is CASSPDVGAGNTIYF. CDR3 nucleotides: TGTGCCAGCTCACCTGACGTGGGCGCTGGAAACACCATATATTTT.

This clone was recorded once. CDR3 in amino acids: CASRGEPYEQYF. DNA for the CDR3: TGTGCCAGCAGGGGGGAACCCTACGAGCAGTACTTC. V is TRBV12-3 or TRBV12-4 and J is TRBJ2-7; D tentatively reads TRBD1 or TRBD2 (5 bases each). The CDR3 runs to 12 residues. Trimming pared 6 bases from V and 2 bases from J, leaving 8 bases between.

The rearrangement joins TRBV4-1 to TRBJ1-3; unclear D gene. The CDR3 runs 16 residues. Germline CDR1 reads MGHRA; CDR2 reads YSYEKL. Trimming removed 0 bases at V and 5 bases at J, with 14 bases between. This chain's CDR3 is CASSQDPGIRRNTIYF. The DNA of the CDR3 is TGCGCCAGCAGCCAAGATCCGGGGATAAGGAGAAACACCATATATTTT.

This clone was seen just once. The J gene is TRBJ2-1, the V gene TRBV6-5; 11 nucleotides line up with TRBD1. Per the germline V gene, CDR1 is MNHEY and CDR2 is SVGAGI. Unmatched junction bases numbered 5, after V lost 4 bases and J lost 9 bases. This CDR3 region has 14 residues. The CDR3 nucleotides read TGTGCCAGCAGTTTCCGGGACAGGGGGTTTGAGCAGTTCTTC. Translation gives CASSFRDRGFEQFF.

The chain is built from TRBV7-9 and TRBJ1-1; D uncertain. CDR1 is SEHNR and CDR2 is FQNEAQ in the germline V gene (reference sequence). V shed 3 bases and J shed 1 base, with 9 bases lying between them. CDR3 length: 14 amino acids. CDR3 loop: CASSFLTENTEAFF. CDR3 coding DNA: TGTGCCAGCAGCTTCCTGACGGAGAACACTGAAGCTTTCTTT.

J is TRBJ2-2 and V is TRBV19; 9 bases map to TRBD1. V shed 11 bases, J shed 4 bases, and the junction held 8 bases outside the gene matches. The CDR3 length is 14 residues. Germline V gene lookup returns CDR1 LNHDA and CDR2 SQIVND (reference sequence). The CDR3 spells CAGQQGAGTGELFF. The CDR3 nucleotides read TGTGCCGGACAACAGGGGGCTGGCACCGGGGAGCTGTTTTTT. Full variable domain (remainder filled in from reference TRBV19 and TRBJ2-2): DGGITQSPKYLFRKEGQNVTLSCEQNLNHDAMYWYRQDPGQGLRLIYYSQIVNDFQKGDIAEGYSVSREKKESFPLTVTSAQKNPTAFYLCAGQQGAGTGELFFGEGSRLTVL.

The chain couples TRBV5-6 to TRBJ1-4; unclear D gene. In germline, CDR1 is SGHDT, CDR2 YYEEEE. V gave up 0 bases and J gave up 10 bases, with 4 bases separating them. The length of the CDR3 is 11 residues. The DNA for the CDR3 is TGTGCCAGCAGCTTGGGGGGAAAACTGTTTTTT. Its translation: CASSLGGKLFF. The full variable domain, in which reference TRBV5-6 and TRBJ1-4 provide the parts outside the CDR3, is DAGVTQSPTHLIKTRGQQVTLRCSPKSGHDTVSWYQQALGQGPQFIFQYYEEEERQRGNFPDRFSGHQFPNYSSELNVNALLLGDSALYLCASSLGGKLFFGSGTQLSVL.

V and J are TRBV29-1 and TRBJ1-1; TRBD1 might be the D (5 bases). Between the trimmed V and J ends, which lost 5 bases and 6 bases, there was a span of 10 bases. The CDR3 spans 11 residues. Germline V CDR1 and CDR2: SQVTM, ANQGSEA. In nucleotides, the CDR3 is TGCAGCGTTCGGGACCGCGCTGAAGCTTTCTTT. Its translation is CSVRDRAEAFF.

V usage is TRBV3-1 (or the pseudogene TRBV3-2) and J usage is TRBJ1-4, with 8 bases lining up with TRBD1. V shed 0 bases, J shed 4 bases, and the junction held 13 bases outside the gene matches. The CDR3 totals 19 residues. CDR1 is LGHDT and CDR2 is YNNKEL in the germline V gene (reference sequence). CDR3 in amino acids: CASSQDRSTGAAVNEKLFF. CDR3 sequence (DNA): TGTGCCAGCAGCCAAGATCGATCGACAGGGGCCGCTGTTAATGAAAAACTGTTTTTT.

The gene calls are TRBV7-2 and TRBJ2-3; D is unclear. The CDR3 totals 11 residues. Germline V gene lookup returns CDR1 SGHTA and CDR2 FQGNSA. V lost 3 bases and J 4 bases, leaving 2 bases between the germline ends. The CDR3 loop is CASSFSDTQYF. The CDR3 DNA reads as TGTGCCAGCAGCTTTTCAGATACGCAGTATTTT.